These 5 T cell receptor beta chains came from one sample sequenced in a study of cytotoxic CD8 clonotypes in ibrutinib-treated CLL. The protocol was immunoSEQ multiplex PCR, while the TCRdb copy is restricted to in-frame clones and leaves out a portion. The table lists more than 150,000 clones, approximately 68% of them singletons. This specimen consisted of PBMCs, obtained after 24 months of ibrutinib treatment. Receptors were obtained from a human donor with chronic lymphocytic leukemia.

In its sample, this clone was seen a few times. This rearrangement joins TRBV7-2 to TRBJ1-1; TRBD1 is a possible D gene (5 bases). This CDR3 spans 14 amino acids. Germline V CDR1 and CDR2: SGHTA, FQGNSA. V was pared by 3 bases and J by 3 bases, with 11 bases between. DNA of the CDR3: TGTGCCAGCAGCTTCCGCCGGGGGGACACTGAAGCTTTCTTT. Its translation: CASSFRRGDTEAFF.

The CDR3 here is CASSLHPDTQYF. As DNA, the CDR3 is TGTGCCAGCAGCTTGCACCCAGATACGCAGTATTTT. This sequence joins TRBV5-6 and TRBJ2-3, with D hard to call. Trimming took 1 base from V and 4 from J, leaving 4 bases between them. Germline V gene data show CDR1 as SGHDT and CDR2 as YYEEEE. CDR3 length equals 12 residues.

The table lists this clone with a few counts. The chain carries TRBV19 and TRBJ2-1, with D tentatively TRBD2 (5 bases). CDR1 and CDR2 from the germline V gene are LNHDA and SQIVND (reference sequence). With 5 bases removed from V and 1 base from J, the gap between germline ends came to 12 bases. The CDR3 loop spans 15 amino acids. The CDR3 reads CASSLSGFSYNEQFF. CDR3 nucleotide sequence: TGTGCCAGTAGTTTAAGCGGATTTTCCTACAATGAGCAGTTCTTC.

The rearrangement links TRBV7-2 to TRBJ1-2, with D perhaps matching TRBD1 (5 bases). The CDR3 runs 15 residues. Trimming left V 5 bases short and J 3 bases short, with 16 bases between. Per the germline V gene, CDR1 is SGHTA and CDR2 is FQGNSA. CDR3 in DNA: TGTGCCAGCAGCCGCCCGCGGGACCTAGACTATGGCTACACCTTC. It codes for CASSRPRDLDYGYTF.

The chain is built from TRBV6-1 and TRBJ1-5; the D is unclear. Trimming took 4 bases from V and 8 from J, leaving 12 bases between them. This CDR3 has 13 amino acids. Germline CDR1 reads MNHNS; CDR2 reads SASEGT. CDR3 nucleotide sequence: TGTGCCAGCAGTGGACCATTCGGGGAGCCCCAGCATTTT. It specifies CASSGPFGEPQHF.